What follows are 27 T cell receptor beta chains derived from one specimen sequenced in a study of T cell repertoires in cytomegalovirus infection. The antigens these receptors bind are not known. TCRdb passed the reads through MiXCR, listing each CDR3 protein once. The table lists approximately 1,000,000 distinct CDR3 sequences, roughly 31% of them singletons. The sample here was cultured CD8+ T cells from PBMCs, taken from culture after CMV antigen stimulation. All receptors derive from a human donor in good health (CMV status not recorded). Some clones in this sample may be carry-over from other donors' samples.

There are a few counts of this clonotype. J is TRBJ2-2 and V is TRBV12-3 or TRBV12-4; TRBD2 aligns across 7 bases. Trimming cost V 6 bases and J 3 bases; bases outside gene matches: 16. This CDR3 is built from 18 residues. CDR3 sequence (DNA): TGTGCCAGCAGGGTTACCAGACGCCGGGAGGATTACACCGGGGAGCTGTTTTTT. Encoded protein: CASRVTRRREDYTGELFF.

There are a few counts of this clonotype. V is TRBV27 and J is TRBJ2-1, with 10 nucleotides matching TRBD1. The trim removed 2 bases at V and 8 bases at J, leaving 18 bases unmatched. The length of the CDR3 is 19 residues. CDR1 MNHEY and CDR2 SMNVEV come from the germline V gene (reference sequence). This CDR3 is CASSLVATVTGTGADEQFF. The CDR3 nucleotides read TGTGCCAGCAGTTTAGTAGCAACCGTAACCGGGACAGGGGCGGATGAGCAGTTCTTC.

This clonotype came up a few times. This chain connects TRBV9 to TRBJ1-3; D uncertain. The V gene's germline CDR1 is SGDLS and CDR2 YYNGEE. The CDR3 totals 14 residues. With 3 bases removed from V and 0 bases from J, the gap between germline ends came to 7 bases. In DNA form, the CDR3 reads TGTGCCAGCAGCGCGATCGGCTCTGGAAACACCATATATTTT. It translates to CASSAIGSGNTIYF.

The chain uses TRBV12-5 and TRBJ2-5; 9 positions agree with TRBD1. Germline-derived CDR1 and CDR2 are LGHNT and FRNRAP. The ends lost 3 bases at V and 0 bases at J; junction bases unmatched: 2. The CDR3 length is 15 residues. The CDR3 is CASGFGDRDQETQYF. CDR3 nucleotides: TGTGCTAGTGGTTTCGGGGACAGGGACCAAGAGACCCAGTACTTC.

This clonotype was picked up a small number of times. The rearrangement uses TRBV19 and TRBJ2-1; 12 bases match TRBD2. This CDR3 region has 15 residues. The germline V gene encodes CDR1 LNHDA and CDR2 SQIVND (reference sequence). V gave up 6 bases and J gave up 4 bases; unmatched junction bases: 4. The CDR3 region has the DNA TGTGCCAGTAGCGATCTAGCGGGGGGGTACAATGAGCAGTTCTTC. Its translation: CASSDLAGGYNEQFF.

The chain recombines TRBV6-1 with TRBJ2-3; 7 bases align to TRBD1. This CDR3 has 14 residues. Per the germline V gene, CDR1 is MNHNS and CDR2 is SASEGT. After removal of 4 bases from V and 5 bases from J, the junction contained 6 bases not matched to a gene. The CDR3 here is CASSANRGRDTQYF. CDR3 coding DNA: TGTGCCAGCAGTGCCAACAGGGGTAGAGATACGCAGTATTTT.

As to this clonotype: The junction and the germline gene differ at one end; a read error may be behind it. This sequence joins TRBV7-9 and TRBJ1-4; 8 nucleotides line up with TRBD1. The CDR3 has 15 residues. Germline CDR1 SEHNR, CDR2 FQNEAQ (reference sequence). This CDR3 is CSSSSVTGDNEKLFF. In nucleotides, the CDR3 is TGTTCCAGCAGCTCGGTGACAGGGGATAATGAAAAACTGTTTTTT.

The V gene is TRBV10-3, the J gene TRBJ2-7; 8 positions match TRBD2. The CDR3 length is 15 residues. Trimming took 4 bases from V and 6 from J; bases not matched to a gene: 11. Per the germline V gene, CDR1 is ENHRY and CDR2 is SYGVKD. The CDR3 loop is CAISARRGAPGEQYF. The CDR3 nucleotides read TGTGCCATCAGTGCCAGGCGGGGGGCTCCCGGCGAGCAGTACTTC.

The chain combines TRBV6-5 with TRBJ2-3; no clear D gene. Germline V gives CDR1 MNHEY, CDR2 SVGAGI. Trimming removed 1 base from V and 3 bases from J, with 14 bases in between. The CDR3 has 16 residues. The CDR3 nucleotides are TGTGCCAGCAGTTACTTAAGTCTGGGGATAACAGATACGCAGTATTTT. Translating gives CASSYLSLGITDTQYF.

Comments on this clonotype: No conserved phenylalanine or tryptophan is present at the end of the CDR3, so a read error is the likely explanation. The chain has TRBV7-6 and TRBJ2-5, with 10 nucleotides matching TRBD2. The CDR3 length is 17 residues. CDR1 and CDR2 (germline): SGHVS, FNYEAQ. After removal of 1 base from V and 5 bases from J, the junction contained 10 bases not matched to a gene. CDR3: CASSLESSGGPGETQYI. The DNA of the CDR3 is TGTGCCAGCAGCTTAGAATCTAGCGGGGGCCCAGGGGAGACCCAGTACATC.

This clonotype has a handful of counts. The J gene is TRBJ2-7, the V gene TRBV5-1, with a possible D match to TRBD1 (5 bases). The CDR3 length is 16 residues. The ends were cut back, 3 bases at V and 2 bases at J, with 18 bases in the middle. Germline CDR1 is SGHRS and CDR2 is YFSETQ. CDR3: CASSWTPSDTTYEQYF. CDR3 DNA: TGCGCCAGCAGCTGGACACCGAGTGACACCACCTACGAGCAGTACTTC.

This clonotype showed up just a few times. This chain links TRBV14 with TRBJ2-5; D not certain. The V gene lost 4 bases and the J gene lost 1 base, with 13 bases spanning the gap. Germline V gene sequence: CDR1 SGHDN, CDR2 FVKESK. CDR3 size: 15 residues. The CDR3 DNA reads TGTGCCAGCAGCCTCTCTAAAGGGTTCCAAGAGACCCAGTACTTC. It yields the protein CASSLSKGFQETQYF.

The rearrangement joins TRBV6-2 or TRBV6-3 to TRBJ1-2; perhaps TRBD1 as D (6 bases). Trimming pared 0 bases from V and 8 bases from J, leaving 10 bases between. The germline V gene encodes CDR1 MNHEY and CDR2 SVGEGT. The CDR3 consists of 13 residues. The CDR3: CASSYSSGDGYTF. The CDR3 DNA follows: TGTGCCAGCAGTTACTCTTCAGGGGACGGCTACACCTTC.

In this sample, this clonotype turned up a few times. The chain recombines TRBV20-1 with TRBJ2-3; D is uncertain. The CDR3 loop spans 10 amino acids. Germline lookup yields CDR1 DFQATT and CDR2 SNEGSKA (reference sequence). Trimming removed 5 bases at V and 3 bases at J, with 3 bases between. The CDR3, as DNA: TGCAGTGCTCCTACAGATACGCAGTATTTT. Residues: CSAPTDTQYF.

This clonotype has ten or more counts. This rearrangement joins TRBV7-6 to TRBJ1-2; D remains unclear. Germline CDR1 reads SGHVS; CDR2 reads FNYEAQ. Trimming stripped 1 base from V and 0 bases from J, with 6 bases between. This CDR3 has 14 residues. The CDR3 sequence is CASSLDSSNYGYTF. CDR3 in DNA: TGTGCCAGCAGCTTAGACAGTTCTAACTATGGCTACACCTTC.

This clonotype was counted a single time. Because the CDR3 is missing its conserved closing phenylalanine or tryptophan, this is likely a read error. The chain recombines TRBV5-3 with TRBJ2-3; 9 nucleotides agree with TRBD2. TRBV5-3 is an open reading frame, and its role is uncertain. The V and J ends lost 8 bases and 5 bases, in that order; junction bases with no gene match: 18. The CDR3 covers 17 residues. CDR3 coding DNA: TGTGCCAGCAAGGATTGGGGCGCGGGGGGGCACAAAGATACGCAGTATCTT. It encodes CASKDWGAGGHKDTQYL.

This chain joins TRBV7-3 and TRBJ2-3; perhaps TRBD2 as D (5 bases). Germline lookup yields CDR1 SGHTA and CDR2 FQGTGA. Trimming removed 5 bases at V and 2 bases at J, with 11 bases between. The CDR3 contains 14 residues. The CDR3 loop is CASSLKGLTDTQYF. In DNA, the CDR3 is TGTGCCAGCAGCCTGAAAGGACTCACAGATACGCAGTATTTT. Looking up the rest from reference TRBV7-3 and TRBJ2-3 gives the full variable domain: GAGVSQTPSNKVTEKGKYVELRCDPISGHTALYWYRQSLGQGPEFLIYFQGTGAADDSGLPNDRFFAVRPEGSVSTLKIQRTERGDSAVYLCASSLKGLTDTQYFGPGTRLTVL.

The chain couples TRBV28 to TRBJ1-2; 9 bases map to TRBD1. Germline V CDR1 and CDR2: MDHEN, SYDVKM. V shed 4 bases and J 2 bases; nucleotides not matched to a gene: 11. This CDR3 has 17 residues. CDR3 in amino acids: CASSSIDRGSKNYGYTF. CDR3 nucleotide sequence: TGTGCCAGCAGTTCCATCGACAGGGGGTCGAAGAACTATGGCTACACCTTC.

CDR3 nucleotide sequence: TGTGCCACCAGCAGAGGTACGAGCTCCTACGAGCAGTACTTC. Its translation is CATSRGTSSYEQYF. This sequence joins TRBV15 and TRBJ2-7, with unresolved D. This CDR3 is built from 14 residues. Trimming left V 1 base short and J 0 bases short, with 7 bases between. CDR1 and CDR2 from the germline V gene are LNHNV and YYDKDF (reference sequence). Based on the CDR3 plus reference TRBV15 and TRBJ2-7, the full variable domain is DAMVIQNPRYQVTQFGKPVTLSCSQTLNHNVMYWYQQKSSQAPKLLFHYYDKDFNNEADTPDNFQSRRPNTSFCFLDIRSPGLGDTAMYLCATSRGTSSYEQYFGPGTRLTVT.

The rearrangement joins TRBV20-1 to TRBJ2-7, with D perhaps TRBD1 or TRBD2 (6 bases each). From germline, CDR1 is DFQATT and CDR2 SNEGSKA (reference sequence). The CDR3 is 12 amino acids. V was shortened by 6 bases and J by 3 bases, with 12 bases between the two germline ends. The CDR3 loop is CSATRGDYEQYF. The CDR3 region has the DNA TGCAGTGCCACAAGGGGGGACTACGAGCAGTACTTC.

The chain links TRBV14 to TRBJ2-7; tentative D call: TRBD1 (5 bases). V was cut by 6 bases and J by 3 bases, with 15 bases left in between. Germline loops: CDR1 SGHDN, CDR2 FVKESK. The CDR3 length is 14 residues. In DNA form, the CDR3 reads TGTGCCAGCAGTTCCGACCCAGGGTTCTACGAGCAGTACGTC. The encoded protein is CASSSDPGFYEQYV.

The chain uses TRBV13 and TRBJ2-7; D possibly matches TRBD1 or TRBD2 (5 bases each). The ends were cut back, 6 bases at V and 2 bases at J, with 11 bases in the middle. The CDR3 extends over 13 amino acids. CDR1 and CDR2 from the germline V gene are PRHDT and FYEKMQ (reference sequence). The CDR3 reads CASRGPPAYEQYF. The DNA for the CDR3 is TGTGCCAGCAGGGGACCTCCGGCCTACGAGCAGTACTTC.

The chain combines TRBV20-1 with TRBJ1-6, with TRBD1 as a possible D gene (5 bases). This CDR3 has 17 residues. Trimming took 2 bases from V and 6 from J, leaving 20 bases between them. CDR1 is DFQATT and CDR2 is SNEGSKA in the germline V gene (reference sequence). The CDR3 region has the DNA TGCAGTGCTAGACACCCACTGATAGCAGGGCTTAATTCACCCCTCCACTTT. Protein product: CSARHPLIAGLNSPLHF.

This clonotype showed up just a few times. The chain is built from TRBV11-3 and TRBJ1-1; 7 bases align to TRBD1. This CDR3 region has 17 residues. Germline CDR1 is SGHNT and CDR2 is YENEEA. The V and J ends lost 4 bases and 3 bases, in that order; junction bases with no gene match: 14. The CDR3 sequence: CASSSEPGGVHDTEAFF. The DNA of the CDR3 is TGTGCCAGCAGCTCCGAACCAGGGGGGGTTCACGACACTGAAGCTTTCTTT. The full variable domain, completed using reference TRBV11-3 and TRBJ1-1, is EAGVVQSPRYKIIEKKQPVAFWCNPISGHNTLYWYLQNLGQGPELLIRYENEEAVDDSQLPKDRFSAERLKGVDSTLKIQPAELGDSAVYLCASSSEPGGVHDTEAFFGQGTRLTVV.

The rearrangement links TRBV7-3 to TRBJ2-6; the D gene is possibly TRBD1 (5 bases). V lost 7 bases, J lost 1 base, and 8 bases lay in between. Per germline, CDR1 SGHTA and CDR2 FQGTGA. CDR3 length: 14 amino acids. DNA for the CDR3: TGTGCCAGCACCAGGGATTCTGGGGCCAACGTCCTGACTTTC. Protein product: CASTRDSGANVLTF.

Only a few counts were recorded for this clonotype. This chain links TRBV15 with TRBJ2-1, with unresolved D. The V gene lost 0 bases and the J gene lost 1 base, with 7 bases spanning the gap. Germline V gene data show CDR1 as LNHNV and CDR2 as YYDKDF (reference sequence). CDR3 length: 15 residues. The CDR3 bases are TGTGCCACCAGCAGAGACAGGACGTCCTACAATGAGCAGTTCTTC. It specifies CATSRDRTSYNEQFF.

This sequence joins TRBV14 and TRBJ2-3; 10 positions agree with TRBD1. V shed 3 bases and J 6 bases; nucleotides not matched to a gene: 6. Germline V gives CDR1 SGHDN, CDR2 FVKESK. The CDR3 runs 15 residues. CDR3 sequence: CASSQRQGARDTQYF. CDR3 bases: TGTGCCAGCAGCCAGAGACAGGGGGCTCGGGATACGCAGTATTTT. The complete variable domain, with remaining parts taken from reference TRBV14 and TRBJ2-3, reads EAGVTQFPSHSVIEKGQTVTLRCDPISGHDNLYWYRRVMGKEIKFLLHFVKESKQDESGMPNNRFLAERTGGTYSTLKVQPAELEDSGVYFCASSQRQGARDTQYFGPGTRLTVL.